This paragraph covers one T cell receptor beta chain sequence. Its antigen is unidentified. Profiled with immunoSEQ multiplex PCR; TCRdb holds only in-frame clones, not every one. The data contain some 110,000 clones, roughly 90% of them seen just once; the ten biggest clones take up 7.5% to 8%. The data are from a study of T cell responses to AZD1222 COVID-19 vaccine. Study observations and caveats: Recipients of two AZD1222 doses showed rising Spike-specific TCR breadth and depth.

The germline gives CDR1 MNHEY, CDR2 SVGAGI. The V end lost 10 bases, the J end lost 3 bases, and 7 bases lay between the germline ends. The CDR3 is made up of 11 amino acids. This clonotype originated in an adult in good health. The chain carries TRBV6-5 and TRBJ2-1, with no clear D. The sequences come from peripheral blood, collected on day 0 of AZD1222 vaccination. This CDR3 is CATYSYNEQFF. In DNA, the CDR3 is TGTGCCACTTACAGCTACAATGAGCAGTTCTTC.